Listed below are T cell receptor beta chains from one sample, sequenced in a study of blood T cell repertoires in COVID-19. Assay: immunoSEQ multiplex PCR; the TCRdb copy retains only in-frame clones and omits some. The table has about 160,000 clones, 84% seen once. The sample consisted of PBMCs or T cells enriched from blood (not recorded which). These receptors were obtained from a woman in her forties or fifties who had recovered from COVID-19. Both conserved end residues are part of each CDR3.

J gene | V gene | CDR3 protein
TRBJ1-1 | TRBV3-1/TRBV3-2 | CASSHNQKNTEAFF
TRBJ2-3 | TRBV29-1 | CSVLREGRGTDTQYF
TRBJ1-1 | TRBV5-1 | CASSGDSHTEAFF
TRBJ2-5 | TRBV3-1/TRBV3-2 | CPPTQGRGGDTQYF
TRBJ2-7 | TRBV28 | CASSLSRGQGSSYEQYF
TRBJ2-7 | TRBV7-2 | CASSLGGVGYEQYF
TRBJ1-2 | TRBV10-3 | CAISEGILNYGYTF
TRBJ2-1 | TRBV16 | CASSQAVGAVQFF
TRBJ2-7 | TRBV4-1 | CASSQLPSGLLRYEQYF
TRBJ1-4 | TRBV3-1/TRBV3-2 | CASSQGGQVGEKLFF
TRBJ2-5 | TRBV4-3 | CASSQDPQAWQETQYF
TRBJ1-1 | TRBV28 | CASAIRDREAFF
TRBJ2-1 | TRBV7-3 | CASSLVGGANEQFF
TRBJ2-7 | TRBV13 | CASSLKPDSSYEQYF
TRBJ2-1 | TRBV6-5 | CASRGSSYNEQFF
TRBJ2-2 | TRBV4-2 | CASSQDLAGVGELFF
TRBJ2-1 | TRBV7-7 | CASSPLSSYNEQFF
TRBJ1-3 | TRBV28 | CASTVAGNTIYF
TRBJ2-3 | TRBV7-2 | CASSFFRTDTQYF
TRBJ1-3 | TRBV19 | CASSSRRTGFSSGNTIYF
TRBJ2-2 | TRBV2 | CASKDLLAGATGELFF
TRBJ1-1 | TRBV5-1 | CASSVSTGDVTEAFF
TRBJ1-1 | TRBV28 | CASLGRGRGTEAFF
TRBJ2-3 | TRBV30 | CAWSVVPGGGANTQYF
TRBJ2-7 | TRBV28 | CASRPSGRAGEQYF
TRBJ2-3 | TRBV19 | CASSIMASGKRTDTQYF
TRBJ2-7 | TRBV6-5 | CASSYNRVGEQYF
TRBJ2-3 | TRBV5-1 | CASRASPGLAGIDTQYF
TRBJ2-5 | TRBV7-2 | CASSLYSGVGETQYF
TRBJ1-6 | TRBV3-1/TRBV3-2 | CASSQEGQVIHSPLHF
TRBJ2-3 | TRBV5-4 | CASSLGLAGDTQYF
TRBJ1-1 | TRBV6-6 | CASTNPMNTEAFF
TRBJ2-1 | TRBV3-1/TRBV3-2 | CASSQISDEQFF
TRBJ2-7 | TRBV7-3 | CASSFGDRGYEQYF
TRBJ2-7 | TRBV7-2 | CASSLVASGRAISYEQYF
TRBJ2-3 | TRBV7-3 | CASSLSGGSIDTQYF
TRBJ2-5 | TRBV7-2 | CASSPRTGTSQETQYF
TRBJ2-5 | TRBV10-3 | CAISPGTVGIETQYF
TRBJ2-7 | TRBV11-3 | CASSLDSSTEQYF
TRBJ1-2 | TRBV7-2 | CASSLAYRDRGQGSYTF
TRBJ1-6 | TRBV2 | CASREGQGAYSPLHF
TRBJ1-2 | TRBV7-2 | CASRPGSNYGYTF
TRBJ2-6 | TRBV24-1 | CATSDRGTGSSGANVLTF
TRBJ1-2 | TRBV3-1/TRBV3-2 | CASTGLGYTF
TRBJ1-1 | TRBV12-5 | CASGLAKDRDQLWGNTEAFF
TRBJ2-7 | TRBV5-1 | CASSGRQGDYEQYF
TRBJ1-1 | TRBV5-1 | CASTPLDTNTEAFF
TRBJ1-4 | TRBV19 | CASSARQGLGEKLFF
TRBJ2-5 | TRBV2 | CASSERTGGETQYF
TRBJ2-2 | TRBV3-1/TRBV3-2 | CASSQGGGAGELFF
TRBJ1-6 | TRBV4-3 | CASSQDRGIPPLHF
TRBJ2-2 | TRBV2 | CASRPSGGRNTGELFF
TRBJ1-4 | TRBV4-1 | CASSQVGVGPEKLFF
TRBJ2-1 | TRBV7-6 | CASSPDGRGPYNEQFF
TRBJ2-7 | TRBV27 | CASSPFLGNEQYF